This passage covers 20 T cell receptor beta chains from one sample sequenced in a study of shared clonotypes between healthy human individuals. Only CD45RO-negative cells positively selected for CCR7 counted as naive CD8 cells, so terminally differentiated effector memory CD45RA+ cells were excluded. Generated by immunoSEQ multiplex PCR, the TCRdb table keeps only in-frame clones and is missing some. The sample has some 800,000 clones; 90% to 95% are singletons. Sequenced: naive CD8+ T cells sorted from blood. The receptors shown here come from a man aged 25-40 years in good health.

This clone came up once. V is TRBV14 and J is TRBJ2-7; no reliable D call. The CDR3 length is 15 residues. V was pared by 3 bases and J by 4 bases, with 16 bases between. Germline V gene data show CDR1 as SGHDN and CDR2 as FVKESK. The CDR3 coding sequence is TGTGCCAGCAGCCAGCCGTCGGCTGATAGATACGAGCAGTACTTC. It codes for CASSQPSADRYEQYF.

The V gene is TRBV19, the J gene TRBJ2-1; the D is unclear. The CDR3 runs 14 residues. Per germline, CDR1 LNHDA and CDR2 SQIVND (reference sequence). V was clipped by 2 bases and J by 0 bases, with 5 bases between them. In nucleotides, the CDR3 is TGTGCCAGTAGTATAAAGAGCTCCTACAATGAGCAGTTCTTC. It specifies CASSIKSSYNEQFF.

The chain combines TRBV4-3 with TRBJ2-3; tentatively, D is TRBD2 (5 bases). This CDR3 spans 16 amino acids. The V end lost 0 bases, the J end lost 2 bases, and 12 bases lay between the germline ends. Germline CDR1 LGHNA, CDR2 YSLEER. CDR3 loop: CASSQEGKRPTDTQYF. The CDR3, as DNA: TGCGCCAGCAGCCAAGAAGGGAAGCGGCCCACAGATACGCAGTATTTT.

The chain combines TRBV6-5 with TRBJ2-7; D ambiguous. The CDR3 sequence is 13 residues long. CDR1 is MNHEY, CDR2 SVGAGI, per germline. Trimming removed 0 bases at V and 4 bases at J, with 7 bases between. The CDR3 region is CASSYSKRYEQYF. The CDR3 coding sequence is TGTGCCAGCAGTTACTCGAAACGGTACGAGCAGTACTTC.

CDR3 residues: CASSAGLGTEAFF. In DNA, the CDR3 is TGTGCCAGCAGCGCGGGGTTGGGCACTGAAGCTTTCTTT. V gene TRBV7-2 combines with J gene TRBJ1-1; no clear D. Trimming removed 5 bases from V and 4 bases from J, with 11 bases in between. Germline lookup yields CDR1 SGHTA and CDR2 FQGNSA. The CDR3 totals 13 residues.

The J gene is TRBJ1-2, the V gene TRBV13; 10 bases fit TRBD1. This CDR3 has 14 amino acids. Germline trimming cut 3 bases from V and 7 bases from J; bases unmatched to any gene: 5. The germline gives CDR1 PRHDT, CDR2 FYEKMQ (reference sequence). CDR3 nucleotides: TGTGCCAGCAGCTTCGTGGGACAGGGGTTTGGCTACACCTTC. This sequence encodes CASSFVGQGFGYTF.

The chain links TRBV11-2 to TRBJ2-1; 8 bases line up with TRBD1. The CDR3 loop spans 15 amino acids. Trimming took 4 bases from V and 5 from J; bases not matched to a gene: 7. Germline CDR1 reads SGHAT; CDR2 reads FQNNGV. The CDR3 coding sequence is TGTGCCAGCAGCTCCCCGAGACAGGGGAACAATGAGCAGTTCTTC. Translated: CASSSPRQGNNEQFF. The full variable domain, completed using reference TRBV11-2 and TRBJ2-1, is EAGVAQSPRYKIIEKRQSVAFWCNPISGHATLYWYQQILGQGPKLLIQFQNNGVVDDSQLPKDRFSAERLKGVDSTLKIQPAKLEDSAVYLCASSSPRQGNNEQFFGPGTRLTVL.

The chain uses TRBV7-6 and TRBJ2-7; 10 bases line up with TRBD2. This CDR3 has 18 residues. V shed 5 bases and J 5 bases; nucleotides not matched to a gene: 18. Germline lookup yields CDR1 SGHVS and CDR2 FNYEAQ. The CDR3 bases are TGTGCCAGCAGCGTGGACAGGGAAGCGGGAGGGCCTTTGAACGAGCAGTACTTC. Amino acid sequence: CASSVDREAGGPLNEQYF.

CDR3 coding DNA: TGTGCCAGCAGCCCTCATTGGACAGAAGAATACGAGCAGTACTTC. The encoded protein is CASSPHWTEEYEQYF. The chain uses TRBV27 and TRBJ2-7; TRBD1 might be the D (6 bases). Germline V gene data show CDR1 as MNHEY and CDR2 as SMNVEV (reference sequence). V was pared by 6 bases and J by 4 bases, with 19 bases between. This CDR3 is 15 amino acids long.

This chain links TRBV10-3 with TRBJ2-2, with 11 nucleotides matching TRBD1. Germline V gene sequence: CDR1 ENHRY, CDR2 SYGVKD. V shed 2 bases, J shed 5 bases, and the junction held 7 bases outside the gene matches. The CDR3 runs 17 residues. The CDR3 here is CAISEPEDRGLTGELFF. The CDR3 bases are TGTGCCATCAGTGAGCCAGAGGACAGGGGGCTAACCGGGGAGCTGTTTTTT.

The rearrangement uses TRBV16 and TRBJ1-2; 8 bases are shared with TRBD1. The J segment lost 5 bases and the V segment lost 2 bases, leaving 16 bases of the junction unmatched. The CDR3 extends over 18 amino acids. CDR1 and CDR2 (germline): KGHSY, FQNENV. The CDR3 DNA is TGTGCCAGCAGCCAACTCAGGGGCTCGGACAGGGACACGTATGGCTACACCTTC. It is translated as CASSQLRGSDRDTYGYTF.

The J gene is TRBJ2-1, the V gene TRBV6-5; the match to TRBD2 covers 12 bases. The CDR3 length is 15 residues. Unmatched junction bases numbered 6, after V lost 5 bases and J lost 7 bases. Germline-derived CDR1 and CDR2 are MNHEY and SVGAGI. This chain's CDR3 is CASSTLAGGENEQFF. In nucleotides, the CDR3 is TGTGCCAGCAGTACACTAGCGGGAGGTGAGAATGAGCAGTTCTTC.

V usage is TRBV4-2 and J usage is TRBJ2-7, with D possibly TRBD2 on 6 matching bases. Germline-derived CDR1 and CDR2 are LGHNA and YNFKEQ. V lost 0 bases, J lost 2 bases, and 11 bases lay in between. The CDR3 runs to 15 residues. The CDR3 DNA reads as TGTGCCAGCAGCCAAGAATTCGGGAGTACCTACGAGCAGTACTTC. Its protein product is CASSQEFGSTYEQYF.

The genes are TRBV27 and TRBJ2-7; the D is unclear. CDR3 length: 15 residues. Germline V gives CDR1 MNHEY, CDR2 SMNVEV (reference sequence). Trimming pared 1 base from V and 2 bases from J, leaving 12 bases between. The CDR3 nucleotides read TGTGCCAGCAGTTTATACCAAGGGCTTACCTACGAGCAGTACTTC. Its protein product is CASSLYQGLTYEQYF.

This clone came up once. The chain has TRBV5-3 and TRBJ2-2, with D perhaps assigned TRBD1 or TRBD2 (5 bases each). TRBV5-3 is designated an ORF whose function remains uncertain. CDR3 size: 16 residues. Trimming stripped 1 base from V and 0 bases from J, with 10 bases between. For the CDR3, the DNA is TGTGCCAGAAGCTTGAGACTGGGGGCGAACACCGGGGAGCTGTTTTTT. Its protein is CARSLRLGANTGELFF.

This sequence joins TRBV4-1 and TRBJ2-7; 8 bases agree with TRBD2. With 0 bases clipped from V and 2 bases from J, the junction kept 6 bases outside the gene matches. The CDR3 totals 16 residues. CDR1 is MGHRA and CDR2 is YSYEKL in the germline V gene. CDR3 coding DNA: TGCGCCAGCAGCCAAGATGTGGTAGCGGGGCCCTACGAGCAGTACTTC. Translation: CASSQDVVAGPYEQYF.

The chain combines TRBV6-5 with TRBJ1-5; tentative D call: TRBD1 (5 bases). Trimming shortened V by 6 bases and J by 0 bases, and 12 bases separated the two germline ends. Germline V gene sequence: CDR1 MNHEY, CDR2 SVGAGI. The CDR3 covers 15 residues. CDR3: CASRIQELSNQPQHF. CDR3 nucleotides: TGTGCCAGCAGAATACAGGAACTTAGCAATCAGCCCCAGCATTTT.

The V call is TRBV7-2, the J call TRBJ2-7, with 12 bases identical to TRBD1. V shed 5 bases and J 3 bases; nucleotides not matched to a gene: 5. This CDR3 region has 15 residues. CDR1 is SGHTA and CDR2 is FQGNSA in the germline V gene. The CDR3 protein is CASSKGTGGRYEQYF. The CDR3 bases are TGTGCCAGCAGCAAAGGGACAGGGGGCCGCTACGAGCAGTACTTC.

This clone was counted once. The chain combines TRBV5-4 with TRBJ2-7, with 9 bases that match TRBD1. The V segment lost 4 bases and the J segment 2 bases; nucleotides outside the gene matches: 10. This CDR3 has 16 residues. Per the germline V gene, CDR1 is SGHNT and CDR2 is YYREEE (reference sequence). The CDR3 region is CASSLLGTGTPYEQYF. The CDR3 DNA reads as TGTGCCAGCAGCCTGCTCGGGACAGGGACCCCCTACGAGCAGTACTTC.

Details on this clone: Different DNA sequences within this sample yield the same CDR3. The chain uses TRBV9 and TRBJ2-3; TRBD2 might be the D (6 bases). CDR3 length: 14 residues. Germline lookup yields CDR1 SGDLS and CDR2 YYNGEE. V lost 0 bases to trimming and J lost 3 bases, with 8 bases between them. The CDR3 DNA is TGTGCCAGCAGCGTAGACGGGGGAACAGATACGCAGTATTTT. Its translation is CASSVDGGTDTQYF.